Reported below is one T cell receptor beta chain. As yet, its antigen is unknown. This record belongs to a study of CXCR3-negative and CXCR3-positive naive CD8 T cells. Each TRB cDNA library was prepared by 5' RACE (with UMI labels). TCRdb reprocessed the 5' RACE reads, with one entry per CDR3 protein and no DNA. The listing records some 100,000 distinct CDR3 sequences. This CDR3 has 15 residues. Germline loops: CDR1 DFQATT, CDR2 SNEGSKA (reference sequence). The study, taken as a whole, reports: Naive subsets were similarly diverse, while memory CD8+ repertoires were much less diverse. A higher hydrophobicity marked the TRB CDR3s of CXCR3-positive naive cells versus CXCR3-negative naive cells.

This receptor was taken from a human donor in good health. Some clones in this sample may be carry-over from other donors' samples. This chain uses TRBV20-1 with TRBJ2-7; checking the TCRdb D call of TRBD1 is not possible without DNA. Material: naive CXCR3+ CD8+ T cells from blood. Documented subset: CD45RO-CCR7+CD27+CD95- naive CD8+ T cells expressing CXCR3 (TNR3+). The CDR3 reads CSAREGAGGSYEQYF.